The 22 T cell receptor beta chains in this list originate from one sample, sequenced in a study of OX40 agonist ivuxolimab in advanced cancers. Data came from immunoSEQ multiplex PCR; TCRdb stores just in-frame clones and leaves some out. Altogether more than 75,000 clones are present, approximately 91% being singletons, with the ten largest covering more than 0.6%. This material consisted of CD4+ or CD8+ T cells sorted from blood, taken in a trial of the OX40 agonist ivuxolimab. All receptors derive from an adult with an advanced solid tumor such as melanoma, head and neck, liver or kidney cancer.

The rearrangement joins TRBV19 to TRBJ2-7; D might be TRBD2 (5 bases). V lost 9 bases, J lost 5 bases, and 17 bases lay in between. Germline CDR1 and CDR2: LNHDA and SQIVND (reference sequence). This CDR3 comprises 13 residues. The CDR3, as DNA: TGTGCCAGCCGAGGGAACCGGTGGGACGAGCAGTACTTC. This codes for CASRGNRWDEQYF.

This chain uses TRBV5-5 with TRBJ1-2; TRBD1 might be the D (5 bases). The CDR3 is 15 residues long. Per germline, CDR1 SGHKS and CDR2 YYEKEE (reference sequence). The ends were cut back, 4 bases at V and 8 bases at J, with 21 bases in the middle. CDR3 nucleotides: TGTGCCAGCAGCACGGACACGACAGCTCTGGGGGGCTACACCTTC. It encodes CASSTDTTALGGYTF. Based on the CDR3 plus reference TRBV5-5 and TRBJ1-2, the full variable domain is DAGVTQSPTHLIKTRGQQVTLRCSPISGHKSVSWYQQVLGQGPQFIFQYYEKEERGRGNFPDRFSARQFPNYSSELNVNALLLGDSALYLCASSTDTTALGGYTFGSGTRLTVV.

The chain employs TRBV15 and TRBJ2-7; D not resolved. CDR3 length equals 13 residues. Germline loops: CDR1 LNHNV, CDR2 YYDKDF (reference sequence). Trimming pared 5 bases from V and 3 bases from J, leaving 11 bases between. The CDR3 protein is CATSSPTRYEQYF. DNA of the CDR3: TGTGCCACCAGCTCCCCGACTCGCTACGAGCAGTACTTC. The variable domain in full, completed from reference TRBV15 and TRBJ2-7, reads DAMVIQNPRYQVTQFGKPVTLSCSQTLNHNVMYWYQQKSSQAPKLLFHYYDKDFNNEADTPDNFQSRRPNTSFCFLDIRSPGLGDTAMYLCATSSPTRYEQYFGPGTRLTVT.

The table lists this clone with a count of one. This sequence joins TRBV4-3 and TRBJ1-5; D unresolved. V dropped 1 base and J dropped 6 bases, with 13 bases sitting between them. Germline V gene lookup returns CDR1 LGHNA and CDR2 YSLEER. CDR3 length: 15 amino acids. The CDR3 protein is CASSQGGALAQPQHF. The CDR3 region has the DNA TGCGCCAGCAGCCAAGGGGGAGCCCTTGCTCAGCCCCAGCATTTT.

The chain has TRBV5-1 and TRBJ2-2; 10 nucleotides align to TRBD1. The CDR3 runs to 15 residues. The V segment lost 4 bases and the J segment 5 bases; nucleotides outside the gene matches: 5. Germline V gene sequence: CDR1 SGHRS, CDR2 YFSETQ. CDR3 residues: CASSVRTGGTGELFF. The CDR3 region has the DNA TGCGCCAGCAGCGTGCGGACAGGGGGGACCGGGGAGCTGTTTTTT.

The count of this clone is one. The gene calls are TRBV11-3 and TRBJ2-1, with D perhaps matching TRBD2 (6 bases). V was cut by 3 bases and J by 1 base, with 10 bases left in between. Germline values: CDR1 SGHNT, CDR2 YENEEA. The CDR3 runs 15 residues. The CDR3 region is CASSLWGGSYNEQFF. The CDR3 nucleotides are TGTGCCAGCAGCTTGTGGGGAGGATCCTACAATGAGCAGTTCTTC.

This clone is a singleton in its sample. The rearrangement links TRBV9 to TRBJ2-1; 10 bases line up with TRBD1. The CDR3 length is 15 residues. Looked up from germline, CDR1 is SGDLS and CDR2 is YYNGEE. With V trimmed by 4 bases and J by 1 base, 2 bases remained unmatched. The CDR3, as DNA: TGTGCCAGCAGCCAGGGACAGGGGTCCTACAATGAGCAGTTCTTC. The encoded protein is CASSQGQGSYNEQFF.

The CDR3 region is CASSADSASTEQFF. CDR3 nucleotides: TGCGCCAGCAGTGCTGACTCCGCGAGCACAGAGCAGTTCTTC. V is TRBV10-1 and J is TRBJ2-1; D not certain. Per germline, CDR1 WNHNN and CDR2 SYGVQD (reference sequence). Trimming removed 4 bases from V and 10 bases from J, with 17 bases in between. CDR3 length: 14 amino acids.

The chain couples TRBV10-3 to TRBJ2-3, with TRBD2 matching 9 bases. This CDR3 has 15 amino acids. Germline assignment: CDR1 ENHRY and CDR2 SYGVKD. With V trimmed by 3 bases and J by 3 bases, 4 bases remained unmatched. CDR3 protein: CAISDVAGGTDTQYF. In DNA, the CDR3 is TGTGCCATCAGTGACGTGGCGGGAGGGACAGATACGCAGTATTTT.

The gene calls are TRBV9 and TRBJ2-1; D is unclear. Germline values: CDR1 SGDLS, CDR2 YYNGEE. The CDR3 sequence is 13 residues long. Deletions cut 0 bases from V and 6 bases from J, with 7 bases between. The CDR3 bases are TGTGCCAGCAGCGTAGAGAACCTCAATGAGCAGTTCTTC. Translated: CASSVENLNEQFF.

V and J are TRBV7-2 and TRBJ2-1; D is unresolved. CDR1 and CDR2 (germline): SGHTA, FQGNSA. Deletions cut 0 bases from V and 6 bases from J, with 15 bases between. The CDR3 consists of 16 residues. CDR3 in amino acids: CASSLAKVVSGNEQFF. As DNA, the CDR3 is TGTGCCAGCAGCTTAGCGAAGGTAGTATCGGGCAATGAGCAGTTCTTC.

CDR3 residues: CASSYLNYNNEQFF. In nucleotides, the CDR3 is TGTGCCAGCAGCTATCTCAACTACAACAATGAGCAGTTCTTC. The chain links TRBV7-6 to TRBJ2-1; D is ambiguous. The germline gives CDR1 SGHVS, CDR2 FNYEAQ. V was trimmed by 4 bases and J by 5 bases, leaving 12 bases between them. This CDR3 region has 14 residues.

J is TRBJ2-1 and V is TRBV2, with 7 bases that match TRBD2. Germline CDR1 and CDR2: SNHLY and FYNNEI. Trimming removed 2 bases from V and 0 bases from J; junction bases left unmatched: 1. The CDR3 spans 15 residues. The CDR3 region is CASSEWGGSYNEQFF. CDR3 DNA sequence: TGTGCCAGCAGTGAATGGGGGGGCTCCTACAATGAGCAGTTCTTC.

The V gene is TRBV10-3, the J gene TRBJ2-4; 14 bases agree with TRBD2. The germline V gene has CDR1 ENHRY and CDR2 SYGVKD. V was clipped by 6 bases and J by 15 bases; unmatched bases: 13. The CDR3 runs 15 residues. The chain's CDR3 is CAISRLAGGPEVSYF. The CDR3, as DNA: TGTGCCATCAGCCGACTAGCGGGGGGGCCGGAGGTTTCGTACTTC.

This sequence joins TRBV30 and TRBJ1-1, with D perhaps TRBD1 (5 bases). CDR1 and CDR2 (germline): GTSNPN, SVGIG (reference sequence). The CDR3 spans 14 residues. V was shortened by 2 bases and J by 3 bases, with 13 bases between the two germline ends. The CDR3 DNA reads TGTGCCTGGAGTCTAACCCTACAGGACACTGAAGCTTTCTTT. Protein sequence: CAWSLTLQDTEAFF.

The CDR3 here is CASCQQGPDTQYF. CDR3 sequence (DNA): TGTGCCAGCTGCCAGCAGGGCCCAGATACGCAGTATTTT. The chain is built from TRBV7-8 and TRBJ2-3; possible D gene TRBD1, 5 bases. Trimming stripped 8 bases from V and 4 bases from J, with 13 bases between. The germline V gene has CDR1 SGHVS and CDR2 FQNEAQ. This CDR3 comprises 13 residues. Full variable domain (remainder filled in from reference TRBV7-8 and TRBJ2-3): GAGVSQSPRYKVAKRGQDVALRCDPISGHVSLFWYQQALGQGPEFLTYFQNEAQLDKSGLPSDRFFAERPEGSVSTLKIQRTQQEDSAVYLCASCQQGPDTQYFGPGTRLTVL.

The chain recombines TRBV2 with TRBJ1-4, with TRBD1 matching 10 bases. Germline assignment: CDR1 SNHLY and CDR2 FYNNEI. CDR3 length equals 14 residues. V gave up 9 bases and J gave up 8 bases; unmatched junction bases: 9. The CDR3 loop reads CASLAGTGDEKLFF. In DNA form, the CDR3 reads TGTGCCAGTTTGGCAGGGACAGGGGACGAAAAACTGTTTTTT.

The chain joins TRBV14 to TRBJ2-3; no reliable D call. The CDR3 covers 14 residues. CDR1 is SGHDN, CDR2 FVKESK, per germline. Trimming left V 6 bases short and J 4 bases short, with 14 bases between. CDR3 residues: CASSRAWVADTQYF. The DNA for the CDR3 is TGTGCCAGCAGTCGGGCGTGGGTAGCAGATACGCAGTATTTT.

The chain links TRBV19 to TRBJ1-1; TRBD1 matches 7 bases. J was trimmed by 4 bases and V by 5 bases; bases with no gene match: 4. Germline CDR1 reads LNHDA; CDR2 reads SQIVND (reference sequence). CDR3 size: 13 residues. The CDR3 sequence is CASSEQGSTEAFF. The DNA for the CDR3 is TGTGCCAGTAGTGAACAGGGGTCCACTGAAGCTTTCTTT.

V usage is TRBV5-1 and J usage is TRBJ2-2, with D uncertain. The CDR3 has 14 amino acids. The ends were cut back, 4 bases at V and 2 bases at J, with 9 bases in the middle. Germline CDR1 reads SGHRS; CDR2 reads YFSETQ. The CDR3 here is CASSVIENTGELFF. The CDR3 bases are TGCGCCAGCAGCGTGATCGAAAACACCGGGGAGCTGTTTTTT.

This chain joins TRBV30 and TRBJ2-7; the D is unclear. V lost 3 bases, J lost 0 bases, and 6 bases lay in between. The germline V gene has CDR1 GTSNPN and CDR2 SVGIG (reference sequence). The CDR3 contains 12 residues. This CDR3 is CAWRSNSYEQYF. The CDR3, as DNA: TGTGCCTGGAGAAGTAACTCCTACGAGCAGTACTTC.

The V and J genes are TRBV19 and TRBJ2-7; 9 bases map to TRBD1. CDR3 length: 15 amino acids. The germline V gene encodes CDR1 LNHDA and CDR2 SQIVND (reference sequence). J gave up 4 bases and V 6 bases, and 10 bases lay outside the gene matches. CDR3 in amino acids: CASSVGRDRAYEQYF. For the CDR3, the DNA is TGTGCCAGTAGCGTTGGACGGGACAGGGCGTACGAGCAGTACTTC.